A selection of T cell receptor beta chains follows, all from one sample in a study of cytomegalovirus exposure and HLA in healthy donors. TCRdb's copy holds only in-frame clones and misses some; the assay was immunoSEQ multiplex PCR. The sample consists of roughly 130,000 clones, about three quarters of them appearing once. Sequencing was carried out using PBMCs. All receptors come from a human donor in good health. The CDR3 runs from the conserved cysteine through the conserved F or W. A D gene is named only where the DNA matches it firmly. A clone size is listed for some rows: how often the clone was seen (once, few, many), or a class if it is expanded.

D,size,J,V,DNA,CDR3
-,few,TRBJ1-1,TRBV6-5,TGTGCCAGCAGTGCCCAACAGGGTTACACTGAAGCTTTCTTT,CASSAQQGYTEAFF
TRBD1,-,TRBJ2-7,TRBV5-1,TGCGCCAGCAGAAGGGACAGAACCTACGAGCAGTACTTC,CASRRDRTYEQYF
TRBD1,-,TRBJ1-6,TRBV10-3,TGTGCCACCGGGACAGGGAGATATTCACCCCTCCACTTT,CATGTGRYSPLHF
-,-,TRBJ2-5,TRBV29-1,TGCAGCGTTGATAGAGCGGAACTCCAAGAGACCCAGTACTTC,CSVDRAELQETQYF
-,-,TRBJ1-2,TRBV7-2,TGTGCCAGCAGCTCCCCCGGGATTGCATATGGCTACACCTTC,CASSSPGIAYGYTF
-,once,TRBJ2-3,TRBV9,TGTGCCAGCAGCGTAGGGGCGGGCCCCGCCCCGCAGTATTTT,CASSVGAGPAPQYF
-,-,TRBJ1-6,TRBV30,TGCGCAGTGGGGGCGACCTATAATTCACCCCTCCACTTT,CAVGATYNSPLHF
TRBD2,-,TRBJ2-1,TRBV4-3,TGCGCCAGCAGCCGCCTGACTAGCGGGGGCCCAGGCGATGAGCAGTTCTTC,CASSRLTSGGPGDEQFF
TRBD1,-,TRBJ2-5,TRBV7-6,TGTGCCAGCAGCCCCCATGAGGGCAGGGGGCTAGGAGAGCAGTACTTC,CASSPHEGRGLGEQYF
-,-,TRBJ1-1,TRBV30,TGTGCCTGGAAGGGGATGAACACTGAAGCTTTCTTT,CAWKGMNTEAFF
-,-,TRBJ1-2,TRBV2,TGTGCCAGCAAGCCTGGACAGTACTATGGCTACACCTTC,CASKPGQYYGYTF
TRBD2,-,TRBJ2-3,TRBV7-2,TGTGCCAGCAGCTTATCCCGACTAGCGGGAAGCACAGATACGCAGTATTTT,CASSLSRLAGSTDTQYF
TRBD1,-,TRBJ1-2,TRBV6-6,TGTGCCAGCAGCCGTCCCGGGACAGGGGGCTACGGCTACACCTTC,CASSRPGTGGYGYTF
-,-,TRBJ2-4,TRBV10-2,TGCGCCAGCAGCGCTACTTGGGACAAGAAAAACATTCAGTACTTC,CASSATWDKKNIQYF
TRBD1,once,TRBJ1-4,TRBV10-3,TGTGCCATCAGGGCCAGGGGGAATGAAAAACTGTTTTTT,CAIRARGNEKLFF
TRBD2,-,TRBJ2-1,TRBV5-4,TGTGCCAGCAGCTTGCGAGGGAGGGCCTGGGATGAGCAGTTCTTC,CASSLRGRAWDEQFF
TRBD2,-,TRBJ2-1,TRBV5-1,TGCGCCAGCAGACTAGCGGGAGGGAATGAGCAGTTCTTC,CASRLAGGNEQFF
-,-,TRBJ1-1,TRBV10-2,TGCGCCAGCAGTGAGTCGGACAGAGTAGAAGCTTTCTTT,CASSESDRVEAFF
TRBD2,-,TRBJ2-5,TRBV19,TGTGCCACCTCGGTAGCGGGACTTCAAGAGACCCAGTACTTC,CATSVAGLQETQYF
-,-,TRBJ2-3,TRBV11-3,TGTGCCAGCAGCTTAACAACTAGTGGAGATACGCAGTATTTT,CASSLTTSGDTQYF
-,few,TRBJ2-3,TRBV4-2,TGTGCCAGCAGCCTTTACGGAGGCACAGATACGCAGTATTTT,CASSLYGGTDTQYF
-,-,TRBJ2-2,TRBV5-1,TGCGCCAGCAGTGGGAGGCCTCAGAACACCGGGGAGCTGTTTTTT,CASSGRPQNTGELFF
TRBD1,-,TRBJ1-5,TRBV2,TGTGCCAGCATGGGGGACAGGGGGCGAAGCAATCAGCCCCAGCATTTT,CASMGDRGRSNQPQHF
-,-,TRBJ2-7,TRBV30,TGTGCCTCCAACCAGGGTGGGTTCGAGCAGTACTTC,CASNQGGFEQYF
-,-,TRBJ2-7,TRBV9,TGTGCCAGCAGCGCCCGGGACTTTCCCTACGAGCAGTACTTC,CASSARDFPYEQYF
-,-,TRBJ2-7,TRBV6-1,TGTGCCAGCAGTGAGATAGACAGCTCCTACGAGCAGTACTTC,CASSEIDSSYEQYF
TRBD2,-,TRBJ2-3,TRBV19,TGTGCCAGTTCCCCGCGAGCGGGAGGGCCCGGCACAGATACGCAGTATTTT,CASSPRAGGPGTDTQYF
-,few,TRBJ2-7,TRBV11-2,TGTGCCAGCAGCTTAGGGGGGGTGCGGGGGCCCTCCTACGAGCAGTACTTC,CASSLGGVRGPSYEQYF
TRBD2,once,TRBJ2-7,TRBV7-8,TGTGCCAGCAGCCGAAGCGGGACCTACCGCGAGCAGTACTTC,CASSRSGTYREQYF
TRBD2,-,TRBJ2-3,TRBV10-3,TGTGCCATCCTAGCGGGGGGGCCGGCAGATACGCAGTATTTT,CAILAGGPADTQYF
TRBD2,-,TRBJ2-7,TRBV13,TGTGCCAGCAGCTTATTATTCGAACTAGCGGGGGGCTACTCCTACGAGCAGTACTTC,CASSLLFELAGGYSYEQYF
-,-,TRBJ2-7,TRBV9,TGTGCCAGCAGCGTAGTGGCGGGGGCGGGCGAGCAGTACTTC,CASSVVAGAGEQYF
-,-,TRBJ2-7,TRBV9,TGTGCCAGCAGCGTAGTCGCGGGGGCCAACGAGCAGTACTTC,CASSVVAGANEQYF
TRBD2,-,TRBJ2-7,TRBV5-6,TGTGCCAGCAGCCAGGGACTAGTGGTGATTCGCGAGCAGTACTTC,CASSQGLVVIREQYF
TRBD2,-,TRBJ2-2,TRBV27,TGTGCCAGCAGTTTATGGACGGGGGAGGGGTACACCGGGGAGCTGTTTTTT,CASSLWTGEGYTGELFF
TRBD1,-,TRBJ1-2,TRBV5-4,TGTGCCAGCAGCCTCGGACAGGGGGCGAATGACTATGGCTACACCTTC,CASSLGQGANDYGYTF
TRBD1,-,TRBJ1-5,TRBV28,TGTGCCAGCAGTTTCCTCCGGACAGGGGGCAATCAGCCCCAGCATTTT,CASSFLRTGGNQPQHF
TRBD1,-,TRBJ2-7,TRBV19,TGTGCCAGTAGCCCAGCACGGGGACAGGGCGTCGAGCAGTACTTC,CASSPARGQGVEQYF
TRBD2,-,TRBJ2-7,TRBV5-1,TGCGCCAGCAGCTTGGTCCCCCTAGCGGGGGACCCCTACGAGCAGTACTTC,CASSLVPLAGDPYEQYF
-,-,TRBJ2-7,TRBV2,TGTGCCAGTATCAGGCTATCCCCCTACGAGCAGTACTTC,CASIRLSPYEQYF
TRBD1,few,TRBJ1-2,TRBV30,TGTGCCTGGAGTGAGACAGGGGGCGATGGCTACACCTTC,CAWSETGGDGYTF
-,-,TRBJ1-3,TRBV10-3,TGTGCCGGGGCAGGTACGTCTGGAAACACCATATATTTT,CAGAGTSGNTIYF
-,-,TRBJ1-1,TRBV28,TGTGCCAGCACCAACTCACAGATACTGAACACTGAAGCTTTCTTT,CASTNSQILNTEAFF
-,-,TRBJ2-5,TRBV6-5,TGTGCCAGCAGTTACTCGCAATGGAGTTCTAAAGAGACCCAGTACTTC,CASSYSQWSSKETQYF
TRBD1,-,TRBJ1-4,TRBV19,TGTGCCAGTAGTGGGACAGGGAATGAAAAACTGTTTTTT,CASSGTGNEKLFF
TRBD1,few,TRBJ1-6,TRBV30,TGTGCCTGTGGAGACAGGGCGGAGGGTTCACCCCTCCACTTT,CACGDRAEGSPLHF
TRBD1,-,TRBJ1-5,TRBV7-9,TGTGCCAGCAGCCGGGCCCAGGGGGCCGACAGGTTAAAGCCCCAGCATTTT,CASSRAQGADRLKPQHF
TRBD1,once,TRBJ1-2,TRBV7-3,TGTGCCAGCAGCTTAATGCCGGTGGACAGGGGTTCTAGTGGCTATGGCTACACCTTC,CASSLMPVDRGSSGYGYTF
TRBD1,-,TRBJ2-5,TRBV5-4,TGTGCCAGCAATGTGGACAGGGTGGTAACGACCCAGTACTTC,CASNVDRVVTTQYF
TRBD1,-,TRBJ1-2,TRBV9,TGTGCCAGCAGCGTAGACCCACAGGGGGCGGGAGGCTACACCTTC,CASSVDPQGAGGYTF
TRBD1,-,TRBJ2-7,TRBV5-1,TGCGCCAGCAGCTTGCTCGGACAGGGCTCCTACGAGCAGTACTTC,CASSLLGQGSYEQYF
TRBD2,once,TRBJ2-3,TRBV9,TGTGCCAGCAGCGTATCGCTAGCGGGAGTAACGCAGTATTTT,CASSVSLAGVTQYF
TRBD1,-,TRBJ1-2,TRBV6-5,TGTGCCAGCAGTTACTCATTGACAGGGGGAGGGTATGGCTACACCTTC,CASSYSLTGGGYGYTF